This TCR beta chain was sequenced for a study of cytomegalovirus exposure and HLA in healthy donors. This clone showed up just a few times. Antigen unknown. The PCR used 60 Vbeta and 13 Jbeta primers. Here immunoSEQ multiplex PCR was the method, and the copy in TCRdb shows in-frame clones only, minus some. The sample shows approximately 190,000 clones, roughly 80% of them seen only once. The study sampled nominally healthy donors, though unrecorded immune exposures were likely. The CDR3 has 13 residues. From germline, CDR1 is SGHRS and CDR2 YFSETQ. Trimming shortened V by 4 bases and J by 5 bases, and 12 bases separated the two germline ends. General study points: Excluded: some indistinguishable V segments such as TRBV6-2 and TRBV6-3. For most subjects, TCR beta sequences were reported to predict HLA-A and HLA-B alleles with accuracy.

The sample was PBMCs. This chain connects TRBV5-1 to TRBJ2-5; the D is unclear. This clonotype originated in a woman in her 30s in good health and CMV-seropositive. The CDR3 protein is CASSSPGKETQYF. As DNA, the CDR3 is TGCGCCAGCAGCAGTCCAGGAAAGGAGACCCAGTACTTC.